What follows are 19 T cell receptor beta chains derived from one specimen sequenced in a study of shared clonotypes between healthy human individuals. Repertoires were generated with immunoSEQ multiplex PCR, while TCRdb's copy carries only in-frame clones and drops some. The sample yields roughly 2 million clones, around 95% seen once. The specimen sequenced was naive CD4+ T cells sorted from blood. Subset specified: CD45RA+ positively selected. All receptors derive from a man aged 18-30 years in good health.

The chain combines TRBV5-1 with TRBJ2-3; D call uncertain. This CDR3 region has 16 residues. The germline gives CDR1 SGHRS, CDR2 YFSETQ. Trimming shortened V by 0 bases and J by 0 bases, and 11 bases separated the two germline ends. The CDR3 sequence is CASSLGTVTSTDTQYF. The CDR3 nucleotides are TGCGCCAGCAGCTTGGGAACGGTGACTAGCACAGATACGCAGTATTTT.

The chain uses TRBV5-1 and TRBJ2-2; TRBD1 is a possible D gene (5 bases). This CDR3 is built from 15 residues. V gave up 4 bases and J gave up 2 bases, with 12 bases separating them. Germline values: CDR1 SGHRS, CDR2 YFSETQ. In DNA form, the CDR3 reads TGCGCCAGCAGCGCTCAGGGTCCTAACACCGGGGAGCTGTTTTTT. Translated: CASSAQGPNTGELFF. The full variable domain, rest sourced from reference TRBV5-1 and TRBJ2-2, is KAGVTQTPRYLIKTRGQQVTLSCSPISGHRSVSWYQQTPGQGLQFLFEYFSETQRNKGNFPGRFSGRQFSNSRSEMNVSTLELGDSALYLCASSAQGPNTGELFFGEGSRLTVL.

As for this clone: Other DNA variants within this sample encode the same CDR3. The chain couples TRBV4-1 to TRBJ1-6; unclear D gene. Trimming left V 1 base short and J 1 base short, with 5 bases between. The germline CDR1 and CDR2 sequences are MGHRA and YSYEKL. CDR3 length equals 15 residues. The CDR3 here is CASSQGGSYNSPLHF. The CDR3 coding sequence is TGCGCCAGCAGCCAAGGGGGTTCCTATAATTCACCCCTCCACTTT.

This clone was recorded only once. The chain couples TRBV20-1 to TRBJ2-3; no firm D call. The germline gives CDR1 DFQATT, CDR2 SNEGSKA (reference sequence). This CDR3 has 11 residues. The V end was cut by 5 bases, the J end by 2 bases, with 5 bases between. This chain's CDR3 is CSAPFTDTQYF. The CDR3 bases are TGCAGTGCTCCATTCACAGATACGCAGTATTTT.

The J gene is TRBJ2-6, the V gene TRBV5-1, with no clear D. The CDR3 sequence is 16 residues long. CDR1 is SGHRS, CDR2 YFSETQ, per germline. The V end was cut by 2 bases, the J end by 0 bases, with 9 bases between. CDR3 amino acids: CASSFNQLSGANVLTF. CDR3 bases: TGCGCCAGCAGCTTTAATCAGCTCTCTGGGGCCAACGTCCTGACTTTC.

The V call is TRBV5-6, the J call TRBJ2-1; the match to TRBD2 covers 8 bases. V shed 4 bases and J 9 bases; nucleotides not matched to a gene: 15. This CDR3 contains 16 residues. CDR1 is SGHDT, CDR2 YYEEEE, per germline. CDR3 in DNA: TGTGCCAGCAGCAACGATGAGCGGGAGTTTAGGAGTGAGCAGTTCTTC. Amino acid sequence: CASSNDEREFRSEQFF.

The V gene is TRBV11-2, the J gene TRBJ2-1; 8 bases align to TRBD2. V lost 2 bases to trimming and J lost 6 bases; unmatched junction nucleotides: 12. The CDR3 covers 17 residues. Germline V lookup: CDR1 SGHAT, CDR2 FQNNGV. The CDR3 nucleotides read TGTGCCAGCAGCTTATGGGCTAGCGGGTTGATGGGCAATGAGCAGTTCTTC. This sequence encodes CASSLWASGLMGNEQFF. Based on the CDR3 plus reference TRBV11-2 and TRBJ2-1, the full variable domain is EAGVAQSPRYKIIEKRQSVAFWCNPISGHATLYWYQQILGQGPKLLIQFQNNGVVDDSQLPKDRFSAERLKGVDSTLKIQPAKLEDSAVYLCASSLWASGLMGNEQFFGPGTRLTVL.

The chain's CDR3 is CAISGGGWERPYEQYF. CDR3 in DNA: TGTGCCATCAGTGGGGGGGGTTGGGAAAGGCCCTACGAGCAGTACTTC. The chain carries TRBV10-3 and TRBJ2-7; 7 bases map to TRBD2. Germline lookup yields CDR1 ENHRY and CDR2 SYGVKD. The CDR3 extends over 16 amino acids. J was trimmed by 2 bases and V by 4 bases; bases with no gene match: 11.

The chain employs TRBV12-2 and TRBJ2-5; the table's D gene call, TRBD2, was not cross checked with the DNA. TRBV12-2 is reported as a pseudogene. The CDR3 totals 16 residues. The CDR3 here is CASRLSGKPGRETQYF. The CDR3 DNA reads as TGTGCAAGTCGCCTTAGCGGGAAGCCGGGTAGAGAGACCCAGTACTTC.

The rearrangement joins TRBV5-1 to TRBJ2-5; perhaps TRBD1 as D (6 bases). The CDR3 is 15 amino acids. Trimming cost V 0 bases and J 2 bases, with 11 bases left between them. Per germline, CDR1 SGHRS and CDR2 YFSETQ. The CDR3 region has the DNA TGCGCCAGCAGCTTGGTTAGCAGGGGACAAGAGACCCAGTACTTC. Encoded protein: CASSLVSRGQETQYF.

The gene calls are TRBV4-1 and TRBJ2-7; D is ambiguous. The V gene lost 1 base and the J gene lost 2 bases, with 12 bases spanning the gap. The CDR3 sequence is 15 residues long. Germline loops: CDR1 MGHRA, CDR2 YSYEKL. In DNA, the CDR3 is TGCGCCAGCAGCCAAGTCTTGTTGGCGGCCTACGAGCAGTACTTC. It yields the protein CASSQVLLAAYEQYF.

The chain has TRBV2 and TRBJ1-5; 7 bases fit TRBD1. Germline values: CDR1 SNHLY, CDR2 FYNNEI. V lost 6 bases and J lost 7; bases outside the gene matches: 12. This CDR3 comprises 15 residues. Written as DNA, the CDR3 is TGTGCCAGCAGGGGGGACAGCGACTTTTGGCAGCCCCAGCATTTT. Translating it yields CASRGDSDFWQPQHF.

This chain uses TRBV2 with TRBJ2-1; D is unclear. The germline V gene encodes CDR1 SNHLY and CDR2 FYNNEI. The CDR3 covers 14 residues. V shed 3 bases and J shed 4 bases, with 10 bases lying between them. The CDR3 sequence is CASSDDVRYNEQFF. In DNA, the CDR3 is TGTGCCAGCAGTGATGATGTGAGGTACAATGAGCAGTTCTTC.

As regards this clone: Other DNA sequences of this sample code for an identical CDR3. This chain links TRBV2 with TRBJ1-6; 8 bases map to TRBD1. The V gene end was trimmed by 7 bases and the J gene end by 4 bases; junction bases not matched to a gene: 6. Germline V CDR1 and CDR2: SNHLY, FYNNEI. The CDR3 contains 15 residues. CDR3 DNA sequence: TGTGCCAGCACTCGGACAGGGAATTATAATTCACCCCTCCACTTT. This encodes CASTRTGNYNSPLHF.

The gene calls are TRBV27 and TRBJ2-1, with 7 nucleotides matching TRBD2. The ends lost 6 bases at V and 0 bases at J; junction bases unmatched: 2. This CDR3 region has 14 residues. The V gene's germline CDR1 is MNHEY and CDR2 SMNVEV (reference sequence). The CDR3 sequence is CASSGGYSYNEQFF. The CDR3 DNA sequence: TGTGCCAGCAGCGGGGGGTACTCCTACAATGAGCAGTTCTTC.

The genes are TRBV7-9 and TRBJ2-1; 7 bases map to TRBD1. The CDR3 has 12 amino acids. Losses at the gene ends were 2 bases for V and 16 bases for J; bases not matched to a gene: 8. The germline V gene has CDR1 SEHNR and CDR2 FQNEAQ (reference sequence). The CDR3 protein is CASSLNTGQLFF. CDR3 nucleotide sequence: TGTGCCAGCAGCTTAAACACGGGACAGCTATTCTTC.

The V gene is TRBV9, the J gene TRBJ2-1; 10 bases align to TRBD2. There are 15 residues in the CDR3. J gave up 8 bases and V 2 bases, and 7 bases lay outside the gene matches. Looked up from germline, CDR1 is SGDLS and CDR2 is YYNGEE. The CDR3 region is CASSVGAGGPYEQFF. In DNA, the CDR3 is TGTGCCAGCAGCGTCGGAGCGGGGGGGCCTTATGAGCAGTTCTTC.

Notes on this clone: The same CDR3 also results from other DNA sequences found in this sample. The rearrangement joins TRBV18 to TRBJ2-7; TRBD2 matches at 11 bases. CDR3 length equals 14 residues. Germline values: CDR1 KGHSH, CDR2 LQKENI. V gave up 6 bases and J gave up 3 bases; unmatched junction bases: 4. This CDR3 reads CASSSTSGNYEQYF. The CDR3 nucleotides are TGTGCCAGCTCTTCGACTAGCGGGAACTACGAGCAGTACTTC.

This clone showed up just once. The rearrangement joins TRBV25-1 to TRBJ1-6; D gene unclear. CDR1 MGHDK and CDR2 SYGVNS come from the germline V gene. The CDR3 loop spans 15 amino acids. The ends were cut back, 5 bases at V and 8 bases at J, with 16 bases in the middle. Written as DNA, the CDR3 is TGTGCCAGCAGTCCGGGAAGGATAATCCATTCACCCCTCCACTTT. Its translation: CASSPGRIIHSPLHF.